These T cell receptor beta chains were read from a single sample in a study of cytomegalovirus exposure and HLA in healthy donors. The table came from immunoSEQ multiplex PCR; TCRdb's copy has only in-frame clones and leaves some out. The sample yields roughly 200,000 clones, roughly 80% seen once. The sequencing sample was made of PBMCs. These receptors were collected from a woman aged 18-29 years in good health and CMV-seronegative. Both conserved end residues are part of each CDR3. D genes are given only for firm matches. Part of the rows lack a size; the others show once, few, many or a class for expanded clones.

J gene | D gene | V gene | clone size | CDR3 protein | CDR3 DNA
TRBJ1-5 | TRBD1 | TRBV28 | . | CASISTGTGAQPQHF | TGTGCCAGCATCTCCACCGGGACAGGGGCTCAGCCCCAGCATTTT
TRBJ2-5 | . | TRBV11-2 | . | CASSLKSAGRTLLYF | TGTGCCAGCAGCCTGAAATCAGCAGGCAGAACCCTACTTTACTTC
TRBJ2-4 | . | TRBV14 | . | CASSQDGSWIQYF | TGTGCCAGCAGCCAAGATGGCAGTTGGATTCAGTACTTC
TRBJ2-7 | TRBD2 | TRBV4-1 | . | CASSQDRNSGSYEQYF | TGCGCCAGCAGCCAAGATCGGAATAGCGGGAGCTACGAGCAGTACTTC
TRBJ1-1 | TRBD1 | TRBV28 | . | CASSSGTGGTEAFF | TGTGCCAGCAGTTCCGGGACAGGGGGCACTGAAGCTTTCTTT
TRBJ2-3 | . | TRBV5-1 | . | CASSWRVSTDTQYF | TGCGCCAGCAGCTGGAGGGTGAGCACAGATACGCAGTATTTT
TRBJ1-1 | . | TRBV5-1 | . | CASSLAGVRSEAFF | TGCGCCAGCAGCTTGGCGGGTGTGAGGTCTGAAGCTTTCTTT
TRBJ2-7 | TRBD2 | TRBV27 | . | CASRRTSARTFTYEQYF | TGTGCCAGCCGACGGACTAGCGCCCGTACTTTTACCTACGAGCAGTACTTC
TRBJ2-3 | . | TRBV29-1 | . | CSVEPGDTQYF | TGCAGCGTTGAGCCGGGGGATACGCAGTATTTT
TRBJ2-5 | . | TRBV5-1 | . | CASSWDSQTQYF | TGCGCCAGCAGCTGGGACTCCCAGACCCAGTACTTC
TRBJ1-1 | . | TRBV7-2 | . | CASSLKEQVNTEAFF | TGTGCCAGCAGCTTAAAAGAACAGGTGAACACTGAAGCTTTCTTT
TRBJ1-2 | . | TRBV7-9 | . | CASSFNGEKDGYTF | TGTGCCAGCAGTTTTAACGGGGAGAAAGATGGCTACACCTTC
TRBJ2-1 | TRBD2 | TRBV18 | . | CASSRGTSGYNEQFF | TGTGCCAGCTCACGGGGGACTAGCGGGTATAATGAGCAGTTCTTC
TRBJ2-2 | . | TRBV5-5 | . | CASSLSNRYQSNTGELFF | TGTGCCAGCAGCTTGTCAAACAGATACCAATCGAACACCGGGGAGCTGTTTTTT
TRBJ2-3 | . | TRBV21-1 | . | CASSKVVGGSPSTDTQYF | TGTGCCAGCAGCAAAGTTGTGGGGGGGAGTCCTAGCACAGATACGCAGTATTTT
TRBJ1-5 | TRBD1 | TRBV10-2 | . | CASRERDSLNQPQHF | TGCGCCAGCAGGGAACGGGACAGCCTCAATCAGCCCCAGCATTTT
TRBJ1-1 | . | TRBV19 | once | CASSVTGNTEAFF | TGTGCCAGTAGTGTTACAGGGAACACTGAAGCTTTCTTT
TRBJ2-1 | TRBD2 | TRBV7-9 | . | CASRYLGGWTSGSDEQFF | TGTGCCAGCAGATACTTAGGGGGGTGGACTAGCGGGAGCGATGAGCAGTTCTTC
TRBJ2-7 | . | TRBV6-6 | . | CASSRKGFNYEQYF | TGTGCCAGCAGTCGAAAGGGGTTTAACTACGAGCAGTACTTC
TRBJ1-1 | TRBD1 | TRBV2 | few | CANTGDGANTEAFF | TGTGCCAACACAGGGGACGGGGCGAACACTGAAGCTTTCTTT
TRBJ2-3 | . | TRBV7-8 | . | CASSSGSGISTDTQYF | TGTGCCAGCAGCTCCGGGAGCGGCATCTCCACAGATACGCAGTATTTT
TRBJ1-1 | . | TRBV6-6 | few | CATAGGGRDTEAFF | TGTGCCACCGCGGGGGGTGGGAGGGACACTGAAGCTTTCTTT
TRBJ1-5 | . | TRBV7-9 | . | CASSRQDGGEQQPQHF | TGTGCCAGCAGCCGCCAGGATGGAGGGGAGCAGCAGCCCCAGCATTTT
TRBJ2-1 | TRBD1 | TRBV7-9 | . | CASSPDRAPYNEQFF | TGTGCCAGCAGTCCCGACAGGGCCCCGTACAATGAGCAGTTCTTC
TRBJ2-2 | . | TRBV28 | . | CASSSGHRELFF | TGTGCCAGCAGCTCCGGTCACCGGGAGCTGTTTTTT
TRBJ2-7 | . | TRBV28 | . | CASSLRLPTYEQYF | TGTGCCAGCAGTTTAAGACTGCCAACCTACGAGCAGTACTTC
TRBJ2-7 | TRBD2 | TRBV15 | . | CATSRGAGVEYEQYF | TGTGCCACCAGCAGGGGAGCGGGAGTTGAGTACGAGCAGTACTTC
TRBJ2-7 | TRBD2 | TRBV9 | . | CASSVDSGSYEQYF | TGTGCCAGCAGCGTAGATAGCGGGAGCTACGAGCAGTACTTC
TRBJ2-1 | . | TRBV5-1 | . | CASRPWGLDNEQFF | TGCGCCAGCAGACCGTGGGGGCTGGACAATGAGCAGTTCTTC
TRBJ1-4 | . | TRBV7-2 | . | CASCRPDRGEKLFF | TGTGCCAGCTGCAGACCTGACCGAGGGGAAAAACTGTTTTTT